The clone carrying this TCR beta chain was counted a few times. Antigen unknown. In germline, CDR1 is GTSNPN, CDR2 SVGIG (reference sequence). V was trimmed by 0 bases and J by 1 base, leaving 25 bases between them. The CDR3 sequence is 19 residues long. The data were produced by immunoSEQ multiplex PCR, yet TCRdb's version contains in-frame clones alone and is incomplete. The sample has tens of thousands of clones; 84% are singletons. The data originate from a study of lymphopenia after photon versus proton radiotherapy. Whole-study findings and limits: Proton therapy kept repertoires fairly stable, unlike photons, which gained effector/memory cells. Survival link was tested only in deceased patients; proton benefit remains a possibility. Oligoclonal CD8+ Temra expansion after nadir drove photon patients' diversity drop. A bigger post-nadir fall in TCR diversity correlated inversely with survival time in deceased patients.

The receptor comes from a woman between 50 and 59 years old with pancreatic cancer. The rearrangement uses TRBV30 and TRBJ2-7; either TRBD1 or TRBD2 may supply D (6 bases each). Material: peripheral blood, obtained from a patient treated with photon-based radiotherapy. The CDR3 spells CAWSVRVGGRRPRSYEQYF. CDR3 sequence (DNA): TGTGCCTGGAGTGTAAGGGTGGGGGGCCGACGGCCCAGGTCCTACGAGCAGTACTTC.